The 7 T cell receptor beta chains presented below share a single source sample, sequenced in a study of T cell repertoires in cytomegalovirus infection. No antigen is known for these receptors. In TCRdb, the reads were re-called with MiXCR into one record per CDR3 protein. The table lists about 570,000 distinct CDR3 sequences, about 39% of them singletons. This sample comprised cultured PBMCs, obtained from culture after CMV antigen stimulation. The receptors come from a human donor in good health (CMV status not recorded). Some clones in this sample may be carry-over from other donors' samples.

CDR3 residues: CASSLNRGYNSPLHF. The CDR3 DNA sequence: TGTGCCAGCAGTTTAAATAGAGGGTATAATTCACCCCTCCACTTT. The chain joins TRBV28 to TRBJ1-6; D unclear. The germline V gene encodes CDR1 MDHEN and CDR2 SYDVKM. The CDR3 is made up of 15 amino acids. Deletions cut 2 bases from V and 4 bases from J, with 9 bases between.

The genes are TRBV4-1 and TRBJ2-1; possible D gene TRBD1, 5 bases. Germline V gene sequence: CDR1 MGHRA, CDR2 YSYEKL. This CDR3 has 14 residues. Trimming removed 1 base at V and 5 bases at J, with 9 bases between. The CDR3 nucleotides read TGCGCCAGCAGCCAAGTCCCAGGGAACAATGAGCAGTTCTTC. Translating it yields CASSQVPGNNEQFF.

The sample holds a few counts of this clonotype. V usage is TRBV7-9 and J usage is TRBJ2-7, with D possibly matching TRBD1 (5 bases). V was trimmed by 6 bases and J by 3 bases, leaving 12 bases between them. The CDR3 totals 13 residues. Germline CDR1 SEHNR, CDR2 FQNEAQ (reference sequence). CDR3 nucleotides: TGTGCCAGCAGTTCACAGGTCCTCTACGAGCAGTACTTC. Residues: CASSSQVLYEQYF.

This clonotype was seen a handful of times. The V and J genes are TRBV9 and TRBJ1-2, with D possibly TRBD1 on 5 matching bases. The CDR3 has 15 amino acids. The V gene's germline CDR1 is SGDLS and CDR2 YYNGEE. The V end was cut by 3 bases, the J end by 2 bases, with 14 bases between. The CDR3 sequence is CASSATPDSNYGYTF. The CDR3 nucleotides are TGTGCCAGCAGCGCAACCCCCGACAGCAACTATGGCTACACCTTC.

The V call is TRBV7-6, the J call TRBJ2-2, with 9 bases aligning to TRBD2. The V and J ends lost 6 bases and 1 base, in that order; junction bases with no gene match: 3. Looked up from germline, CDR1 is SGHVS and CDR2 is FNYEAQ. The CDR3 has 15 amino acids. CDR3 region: CASSWTSENTGELFF. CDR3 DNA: TGTGCCAGCAGTTGGACTAGCGAGAACACCGGGGAGCTGTTTTTT.

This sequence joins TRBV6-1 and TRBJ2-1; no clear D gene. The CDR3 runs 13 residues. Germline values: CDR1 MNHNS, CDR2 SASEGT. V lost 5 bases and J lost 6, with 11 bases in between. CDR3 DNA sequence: TGTGCCAGCAGTTTCCCACACATCAATGAGCAGTTCTTC. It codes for CASSFPHINEQFF.

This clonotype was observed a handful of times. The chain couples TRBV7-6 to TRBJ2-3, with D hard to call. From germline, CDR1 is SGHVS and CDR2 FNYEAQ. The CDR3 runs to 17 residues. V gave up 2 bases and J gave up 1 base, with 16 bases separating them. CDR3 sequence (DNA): TGTGCCAGCAGCTTAAACCCCCCCCGCTGGGGCACAGATACGCAGTATTTT. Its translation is CASSLNPPRWGTDTQYF.